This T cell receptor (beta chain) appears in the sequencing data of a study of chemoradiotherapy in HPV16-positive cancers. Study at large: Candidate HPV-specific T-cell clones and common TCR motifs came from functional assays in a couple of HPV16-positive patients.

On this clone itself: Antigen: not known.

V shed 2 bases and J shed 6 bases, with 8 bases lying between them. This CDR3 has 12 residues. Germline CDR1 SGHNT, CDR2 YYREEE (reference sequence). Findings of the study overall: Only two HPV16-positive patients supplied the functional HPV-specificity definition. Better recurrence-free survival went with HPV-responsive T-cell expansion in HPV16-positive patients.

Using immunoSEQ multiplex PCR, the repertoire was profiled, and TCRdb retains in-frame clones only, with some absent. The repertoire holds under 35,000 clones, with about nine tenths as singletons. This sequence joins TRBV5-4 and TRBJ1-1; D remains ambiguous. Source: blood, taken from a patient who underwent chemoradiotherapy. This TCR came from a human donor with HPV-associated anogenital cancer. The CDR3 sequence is CASSFGPAEAFF. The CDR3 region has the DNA TGTGCCAGCAGCTTTGGTCCCGCTGAAGCTTTCTTT.